The 23 T cell receptor beta chains below all came from one sample that was sequenced in a study of vaccination and CD4 T cells after COVID-19. Sequence data for DNA of cultured CD4+ T cells were generated by the Oncomine TCR Beta short-read assay. One entry per CDR3 protein, called by TCRdb with MiXCR from the PCR reads. The sample contains more than 8,000 distinct CDR3 sequences, about 28% of which appear only once. No antigen has been identified for these receptors. Documented treatment: approximately nine-day PBMC culture with coronavirus spike peptide pools or control peptides (ViraFEST assay). The sequencing here drew on CD4+ T cells from blood, cultured in vitro, taken after SARS-CoV-2 vaccination. The receptor source for this set is a human donor who had recovered from COVID-19.

The V and J genes are TRBV27 and TRBJ2-5; D is uncertain. Germline CDR1 is MNHEY and CDR2 is SMNVEV (reference sequence). V was shortened by 3 bases and J by 2 bases, with 13 bases between the two germline ends. The CDR3 is 15 residues long. The CDR3 is CASSFLANRQETQYF. CDR3 sequence (DNA): TGTGCCAGCAGTTTCTTGGCAAACAGACAAGAGACCCAGTACTTC.

This clonotype has a handful of counts. This chain uses TRBV12-3 or TRBV12-4 with TRBJ1-5, with D possibly TRBD1 on 6 matching bases. Trimming removed 5 bases from V and 13 bases from J, with 12 bases in between. The length of the CDR3 is 11 residues. The CDR3 spells CASSRWGAQHF. In DNA, the CDR3 is TGTGCCAGCAGTCGGTGGGGGGCTCAGCATTTT.

The V gene is TRBV7-9, the J gene TRBJ2-3, with D perhaps assigned TRBD1 or TRBD2 (5 bases each). CDR3 length: 17 residues. The V gene lost 3 bases and the J gene lost 3 bases, with 19 bases spanning the gap. The V gene's germline CDR1 is SEHNR and CDR2 FQNEAQ (reference sequence). The CDR3 DNA reads TGTGCCAGCAGCTTGGGGCGGACTGGAAGCCGGACAGATACGCAGTATTTT. Encoded protein: CASSLGRTGSRTDTQYF.

In its sample, this clonotype was seen a few times. The CDR3 reads CASSDQGGGTDTQYF. The CDR3 bases are TGTGCCAGCAGCGACCAGGGGGGCGGCACAGATACGCAGTATTTT. This chain joins TRBV11-3 and TRBJ2-3; maybe TRBD1 (7 bases). Deletions cut 5 bases from V and 1 base from J, with 13 bases between. CDR1 and CDR2 (germline): SGHNT, YENEEA. The length of the CDR3 is 15 residues.

This clonotype was detected a few times. The rearrangement links TRBV19 to TRBJ1-2; TRBD1 might be the D (5 bases). The germline CDR1 and CDR2 sequences are LNHDA and SQIVND (reference sequence). Trimming cost V 3 bases and J 4 bases, with 15 bases left between them. This CDR3 is 15 amino acids long. The CDR3 loop is CASSIGTNPIYGYTF. For the CDR3, the DNA is TGTGCCAGTAGTATCGGGACGAACCCGATCTATGGCTACACCTTC.

This clonotype was seen just once. The J gene is TRBJ2-2, the V gene TRBV7-2; D gene ambiguous. CDR1 is SGHTA, CDR2 FQGNSA, per germline. The CDR3 contains 14 residues. V was trimmed by 2 bases and J by 8 bases, leaving 12 bases between them. CDR3 sequence: CASSLSPAAGELFF. CDR3 DNA: TGTGCCAGCAGCTTATCCCCCGCGGCGGGGGAGCTGTTTTTT.

The V and J genes are TRBV27 and TRBJ1-3, with D maybe TRBD1 (6 bases). The germline V gene has CDR1 MNHEY and CDR2 SMNVEV (reference sequence). The ends were cut back, 4 bases at V and 5 bases at J, with 12 bases in the middle. CDR3 length: 14 residues. DNA of the CDR3: TGTGCCAGCAGTTCGAACAGGGTCCGAAACACCATATATTTT. Its protein is CASSSNRVRNTIYF.

The chain has TRBV24-1 and TRBJ2-3; 11 positions agree with TRBD2. The CDR3 covers 15 residues. Germline CDR1 reads KGHDR; CDR2 reads SFDVKD. V shed 7 bases, J shed 7 bases, and the junction held 9 bases outside the gene matches. The CDR3 DNA follows: TGTGCCACCAGGCCCGGGACTAGCGGAACTAATACGCAGTATTTT. This encodes CATRPGTSGTNTQYF.

This clonotype occurred a few times. This sequence joins TRBV15 and TRBJ2-1; D call uncertain. The CDR3 length is 14 residues. Trimming removed 1 base from V and 3 bases from J, with 7 bases in between. From germline, CDR1 is LNHNV and CDR2 YYDKDF (reference sequence). The CDR3 here is CATSRGGVYNEQFF. CDR3 bases: TGTGCCACCAGCAGAGGTGGAGTCTACAATGAGCAGTTCTTC.

CDR3 region: CASSHWGTAGTNWAEQYF. CDR3 DNA sequence: TGTGCCAGCAGCCACTGGGGAACCGCCGGGACAAATTGGGCCGAGCAGTACTTC. The chain has TRBV6-1 and TRBJ2-7; the D gene is possibly TRBD1 (6 bases). The V and J ends lost 6 bases and 6 bases respectively, with 30 bases between them. This CDR3 has 18 amino acids. Germline V CDR1 and CDR2: MNHNS, SASEGT.

Only a few counts were recorded for this clonotype. J is TRBJ1-1 and V is TRBV7-2; tentatively, D is TRBD1 (5 bases). Trimming removed 1 base from V and 4 bases from J, with 16 bases in between. CDR1 and CDR2 from the germline V gene are SGHTA and FQGNSA. This CDR3 has 16 amino acids. The CDR3 here is CASSLVGGGGRTEAFF. The CDR3 region has the DNA TGTGCCAGCAGCTTAGTCGGGGGTGGGGGACGCACTGAAGCTTTCTTT.

This clonotype turned up a few times. The CDR3 DNA reads as TGTGCCAGCAGTCCGACCGGGACAGCCCTCGAGCAGTACTTC. Encoded protein: CASSPTGTALEQYF. The chain recombines TRBV27 with TRBJ2-7; 7 bases line up with TRBD1. The CDR3 spans 14 residues. J was trimmed by 6 bases and V by 5 bases; bases with no gene match: 10. Germline V gene lookup returns CDR1 MNHEY and CDR2 SMNVEV (reference sequence).

This clonotype has a handful of counts. This chain connects TRBV6-5 to TRBJ1-5; possibly TRBD1 for D (5 bases). This CDR3 is built from 13 residues. Between the trimmed V and J ends, which lost 3 bases and 5 bases, there was a span of 8 bases. Germline assignment: CDR1 MNHEY and CDR2 SVGAGI. CDR3: CASSYRRDQPQHF. CDR3 DNA sequence: TGTGCCAGCAGTTATCGCAGGGATCAGCCCCAGCATTTT.

There are a few counts of this clonotype. The chain carries TRBV10-2 and TRBJ1-2, with D perhaps matching TRBD1 (6 bases). The CDR3 has 12 residues. V was clipped by 3 bases and J by 8 bases, with 10 bases between them. CDR1 WSHSY and CDR2 SAAADI come from the germline V gene. For the CDR3, the DNA is TGCGCCAGCAGTGACAGGGGTTACGGCTACACCTTC. Residues: CASSDRGYGYTF.

To note about this clonotype: Sequence at one end of the junction differs from germline and may be a read error. The CDR3: CASSYLQGFQPRHF. Written as DNA, the CDR3 is TGTGCCAGCAGTTACCTACAGGGTTTTCAGCCCCGGCATTTT. The chain carries TRBV6-5 and TRBJ1-5; D might be TRBD1 (6 bases). This CDR3 comprises 14 residues. Germline values: CDR1 MNHEY, CDR2 SVGAGI.

By its share, this clonotype is medium-sized. The rearrangement uses TRBV6-5 and TRBJ2-1, with D hard to call. V was cut by 4 bases and J by 7 bases, with 14 bases left in between. The CDR3 spans 14 residues. Germline V gives CDR1 MNHEY, CDR2 SVGAGI. CDR3 sequence: CASSFHPVKNEQFF. The CDR3 bases are TGTGCCAGCAGTTTCCACCCTGTCAAAAATGAGCAGTTCTTC.

This rearrangement joins TRBV6-2 or TRBV6-3 to TRBJ1-5, with unresolved D. Trimming removed 6 bases at V and 2 bases at J, with 14 bases between. CDR3 length equals 15 residues. CDR1 and CDR2 from the germline V gene are MNHEY and SVGEGT. In DNA form, the CDR3 reads TGTGCCAGCAGAACGAGGTGGAGGGGCAATCAGCCCCAGCATTTT. It is translated as CASRTRWRGNQPQHF.

V and J are TRBV5-4 and TRBJ1-1; D is undetermined. The CDR3 extends over 15 amino acids. V was clipped by 3 bases and J by 0 bases, with 12 bases between them. Germline assignment: CDR1 SGHNT and CDR2 YYREEE (reference sequence). The CDR3 here is CASSSKITMNTEAFF. For the CDR3, the DNA is TGTGCCAGCAGCTCCAAGATTACCATGAACACTGAAGCTTTCTTT. The variable domain in full, with the rest retrieved from reference TRBV5-4 and TRBJ1-1, is ETGVTQSPTHLIKTRGQQVTLRCSSQSGHNTVSWYQQALGQGPQFIFQYYREEENGRGNFPPRFSGLQFPNYSSELNVNALELDDSALYLCASSSKITMNTEAFFGQGTRLTVV.

This clonotype turned up a few times. The chain links TRBV20-1 to TRBJ2-7, with no clear D. CDR1 is DFQATT, CDR2 SNEGSKA, per germline (reference sequence). The CDR3 loop spans 12 amino acids. Trimming shortened V by 4 bases and J by 2 bases, and 9 bases separated the two germline ends. CDR3 nucleotide sequence: TGCAGTGCTACCGAGAAGACCTACGAGCAGTACTTC. It encodes CSATEKTYEQYF.

The chain has TRBV4-3 and TRBJ2-7, with 7 bases fitting TRBD1. After removal of 3 bases from V and 3 bases from J, the junction contained 8 bases not matched to a gene. Germline CDR1 reads LGHNA; CDR2 reads YSLEER. CDR3 size: 15 residues. The CDR3 is CASSQQARDSYEQYF. The CDR3 nucleotides are TGCGCCAGCAGCCAGCAAGCCCGGGACAGCTACGAGCAGTACTTC.

The V and J genes are TRBV19 and TRBJ2-7; D call uncertain. The CDR3 sequence is 12 residues long. Per germline, CDR1 LNHDA and CDR2 SQIVND (reference sequence). Trimming took off 5 bases at V and 6 bases at J, with 11 bases between the two ends. CDR3: CASSATGIEQYF. The CDR3 nucleotides read TGTGCCAGTAGTGCGACGGGTATCGAGCAGTACTTC. Full variable domain (outside the CDR3, taken from reference TRBV19 and TRBJ2-7): DGGITQSPKYLFRKEGQNVTLSCEQNLNHDAMYWYRQDPGQGLRLIYYSQIVNDFQKGDIAEGYSVSREKKESFPLTVTSAQKNPTAFYLCASSATGIEQYFGPGTRLTVT.

The chain combines TRBV10-3 with TRBJ2-7; D gene unclear. The CDR3 length is 13 residues. V lost 4 bases and J 2 bases, leaving 9 bases between the germline ends. Looked up from germline, CDR1 is ENHRY and CDR2 is SYGVKD. The DNA of the CDR3 is TGTGCCATCAGTGCCGACACCACCTACGAGCAGTACTTC. Amino acids: CAISADTTYEQYF.

The chain couples TRBV7-6 to TRBJ2-2; D remains ambiguous. CDR3 length equals 13 residues. Germline-derived CDR1 and CDR2 are SGHVS and FNYEAQ. Trimming stripped 0 bases from V and 5 bases from J, with 4 bases between. CDR3 nucleotides: TGTGCCAGCAGCTTAGCTGATACCGGGGAGCTGTTTTTT. It is translated as CASSLADTGELFF.